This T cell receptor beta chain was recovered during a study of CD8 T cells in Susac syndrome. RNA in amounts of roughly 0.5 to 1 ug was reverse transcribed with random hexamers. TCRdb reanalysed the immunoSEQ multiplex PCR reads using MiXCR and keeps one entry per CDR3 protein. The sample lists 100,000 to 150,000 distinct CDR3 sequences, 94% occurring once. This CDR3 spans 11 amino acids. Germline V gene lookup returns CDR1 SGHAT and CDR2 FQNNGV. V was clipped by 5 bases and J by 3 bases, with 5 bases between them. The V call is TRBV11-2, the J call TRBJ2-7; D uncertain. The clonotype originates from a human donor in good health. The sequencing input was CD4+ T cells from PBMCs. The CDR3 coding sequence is TGTGCCAGCAGCGCCGTCTACGAGCAGTACTTC. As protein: CASSAVYEQYF. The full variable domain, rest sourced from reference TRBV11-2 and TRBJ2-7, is EAGVAQSPRYKIIEKRQSVAFWCNPISGHATLYWYQQILGQGPKLLIQFQNNGVVDDSQLPKDRFSAERLKGVDSTLKIQPAKLEDSAVYLCASSAVYEQYFGPGTRLTVT.